This T cell receptor (beta chain) was found in a study of T-cell memory formation after mild COVID-19. General study points: Shrinking CD4+ clones resided mostly in CM and EM, and CD8+ ones in EMRA.

TCRdb used MiXCR to reprocess the 5' RACE reads, holding one entry per CDR3 protein. The sample includes around 500,000 distinct CDR3 sequences, 15% to 20% of them seen just once. The CDR3 consists of 11 residues. V shed 2 bases and J shed 9 bases, with 6 bases lying between them. In its sample, this clonotype was seen many times. What it binds is unknown. This sequence was found in an adult woman who had mild COVID-19 (a few samples of this study predate the infection). Cell type and time point are not known. What was sequenced was PBMCs or a T cell subset sorted from them (not recorded which). The chain couples TRBV12-3 or TRBV12-4 to TRBJ2-3, with unresolved D. CDR3 sequence (DNA): TGTGCCAGCAGTTTACTAGACACGCAGTATTTT. Protein: CASSLLDTQYF.